The 22 T cell receptor beta chains in this list originate from one sample, sequenced in a study of T cells after yellow fever vaccination. TCRdb re-called the 5' RACE reads through MiXCR, storing one row per CDR3 protein. The sample lists nearly 300,000 distinct CDR3 sequences, under 9% occurring once. Source: CD4+ T cells sorted from PBMCs, taken 5 days after the yellow fever booster vaccination. The source of these receptors is a man aged 18-30 years who received the YFV17D yellow fever vaccine.

V and J are TRBV12-5 and TRBJ2-3; no reliable D call. Germline V gene sequence: CDR1 LGHNT, CDR2 FRNRAP. V lost 0 bases and J lost 0, with 10 bases in between. The CDR3 loop spans 16 amino acids. CDR3 bases: TGTGCTAGTGGTTTGGTAAGGCTCACCAGCACAGATACGCAGTATTTT. Amino acids: CASGLVRLTSTDTQYF.

This sequence joins TRBV18 and TRBJ1-2; D not resolved. The germline CDR1 and CDR2 sequences are KGHSH and LQKENI. The CDR3 is 12 residues long. V shed 6 bases and J shed 7 bases, with 12 bases lying between them. In nucleotides, the CDR3 is TGTGCCAGCTCGGACTCAGCAGGTGGCTACACCTTC. It codes for CASSDSAGGYTF.

This clonotype has just a few counts. The chain has TRBV23-1 and TRBJ2-7, with a possible D match to TRBD1 (6 bases). TRBV23-1 falls under the ORF class, with uncertain function. The CDR3 covers 14 residues. Trimming shortened V by 4 bases and J by 6 bases, and 16 bases separated the two germline ends. The CDR3 loop reads CASSLTGLRVEQYV. The DNA of the CDR3 is TGCGCCAGCAGTCTCACAGGGTTGAGGGTCGAGCAGTACGTC.

There are a few counts of this clonotype. J is TRBJ1-4 and V is TRBV5-6, with D hard to call. Trimming left V 0 bases short and J 8 bases short, with 11 bases between. Germline V gene sequence: CDR1 SGHDT, CDR2 YYEEEE. The CDR3 covers 14 residues. Written as DNA, the CDR3 is TGTGCCAGCAGCTTGGACCAGATGGGCGAAAAACTGTTTTTT. Translating gives CASSLDQMGEKLFF.

The chain carries TRBV7-2 and TRBJ1-2; D call uncertain. Trimming removed 2 bases from V and 3 bases from J, with 19 bases in between. CDR3 length equals 17 residues. Germline V lookup: CDR1 SGHTA, CDR2 FQGNSA. This CDR3 reads CASSLNPIRTEYYGYTF. Written as DNA, the CDR3 is TGTGCCAGCAGCTTAAATCCTATACGGACGGAGTACTATGGCTACACCTTC.

This clonotype was detected ten times or more. The rearrangement joins TRBV4-1 to TRBJ2-7; 9 nucleotides line up with TRBD1. The V gene's germline CDR1 is MGHRA and CDR2 YSYEKL. The CDR3 is 16 residues long. J was trimmed by 5 bases and V by 5 bases; bases with no gene match: 13. CDR3 loop: CASSTSIRDRENEQYF. The CDR3 bases are TGCGCCAGCAGCACGTCTATCCGGGACAGGGAGAACGAGCAGTACTTC.

A few counts support this clonotype. V gene TRBV7-2 combines with J gene TRBJ1-3; TRBD1 might be the D (6 bases). The V and J ends lost 10 bases and 9 bases respectively, with 16 bases between them. The CDR3 has 12 amino acids. Germline CDR1 reads SGHTA; CDR2 reads FQGNSA. CDR3 DNA sequence: TGTGCCATCGATACCGCGGGGGCCACCATATATTTT. Residues: CAIDTAGATIYF.

This clonotype was detected only a few times. This rearrangement joins TRBV10-3 to TRBJ2-7; 9 bases match TRBD1. The germline V gene encodes CDR1 ENHRY and CDR2 SYGVKD. This CDR3 comprises 12 residues. After removal of 7 bases from V and 4 bases from J, the junction contained 2 bases not matched to a gene. The CDR3, as DNA: TGTGCCATCAAGGACAGGGGATACGAGCAGTACTTC. Translating gives CAIKDRGYEQYF.

The table lists this clonotype with many counts. The chain recombines TRBV30 with TRBJ1-1, with a tentative D call TRBD1 (6 bases). Germline V gene data show CDR1 as GTSNPN and CDR2 as SVGIG (reference sequence). The ends were cut back, 3 bases at V and 4 bases at J, with 18 bases in the middle. The CDR3 consists of 15 residues. The CDR3 bases are TGTGCCTGGAGCCCCGGCGGGGGCCTGGGCACTGAAGCTTTCTTT. Protein sequence: CAWSPGGGLGTEAFF. Supplemented by reference TRBV30 and TRBJ1-1, the full variable domain reads SQTIHQWPATLVQPVGSPLSLECTVEGTSNPNLYWYRQAAGRGLQLLFYSVGIGQISSEVPQNLSASRPQDRQFILSSKKLLLSDSGFYLCAWSPGGGLGTEAFFGQGTRLTVV.

The table lists this clonotype with a few counts. The J gene is TRBJ2-7, the V gene TRBV5-6, with 8 positions matching TRBD2. The germline V gene has CDR1 SGHDT and CDR2 YYEEEE. This CDR3 spans 15 amino acids. The V segment lost 1 base and the J segment 2 bases; nucleotides outside the gene matches: 5. The CDR3 sequence: CASSLRGGRAYEQYF. The CDR3 bases are TGTGCCAGCAGCTTGCGGGGGGGGCGGGCCTACGAGCAGTACTTC.

This clonotype has just a few counts. V gene TRBV7-6 combines with J gene TRBJ2-1; D may match TRBD1 or TRBD2 (5 bases each). Germline-derived CDR1 and CDR2 are SGHVS and FNYEAQ. This CDR3 comprises 16 residues. The V end was cut by 5 bases, the J end by 7 bases, with 21 bases between. The CDR3 loop is CASSLGSLRGRNEQFF. The CDR3 region has the DNA TGTGCCAGCAGCCTAGGGTCGCTGAGGGGTCGGAATGAGCAGTTCTTC.

This clonotype has more than one count but fewer than ten. V usage is TRBV5-1 and J usage is TRBJ1-6, with D possibly matching TRBD1 (6 bases). V dropped 4 bases and J dropped 1 base, with 9 bases sitting between them. There are 15 residues in the CDR3. The germline V gene encodes CDR1 SGHRS and CDR2 YFSETQ. The chain's CDR3 is CASSRGQSYNSPLHF. CDR3 sequence (DNA): TGCGCCAGCAGCCGCGGACAGTCCTATAATTCACCCCTCCACTTT.

This clonotype was seen a few times. The chain joins TRBV7-2 to TRBJ1-6; TRBD1 matches 7 bases. CDR1 and CDR2 (germline): SGHTA, FQGNSA. This CDR3 is built from 14 residues. Unmatched junction bases numbered 8, after V lost 5 bases and J lost 10 bases. The CDR3 DNA is TGTGCCAGCAGCCCAGACAGGGTGGAATCACCCCTCCACTTT. Translating it yields CASSPDRVESPLHF.

The CDR3, as DNA: TGCAGTGCGACCGGGACACTGAACACTGAAGCTTTCTTT. It encodes CSATGTLNTEAFF. V is TRBV20-1 and J is TRBJ1-1; D might be TRBD1 (6 bases). Germline V gene lookup returns CDR1 DFQATT and CDR2 SNEGSKA (reference sequence). Trimming left V 6 bases short and J 0 bases short, with 11 bases between. This CDR3 comprises 13 residues.

This clonotype showed up just a few times. CDR3 protein: CASSTTGASEAFF. CDR3 nucleotides: TGTGCCAGCAGCACGACAGGGGCTTCTGAAGCTTTCTTT. The V and J genes are TRBV25-1 and TRBJ1-1, with TRBD1 identical over 8 bases. Trimming cost V 6 bases and J 6 bases; bases outside gene matches: 6. The CDR3 length is 13 residues. Germline V gene lookup returns CDR1 MGHDK and CDR2 SYGVNS.

V is TRBV3-1 and J is TRBJ2-1, with D maybe TRBD1 (5 bases). The V gene's germline CDR1 is LGHDT and CDR2 YNNKEL (reference sequence). Between the trimmed V and J ends, which lost 1 base and 2 bases, there was a span of 9 bases. The CDR3 covers 15 residues. The CDR3 DNA reads TGTGCCAGCAGCCAAGGGCTACAGGCCTACAATGAGCAGTTCTTC. Translating gives CASSQGLQAYNEQFF.

This CDR3 reads CASSFSGGLWYEQYV. CDR3 sequence (DNA): TGTGCCAGCAGTTTTAGCGGGGGGCTCTGGTACGAGCAGTACGTC. The V and J genes are TRBV6-6 and TRBJ2-7; 10 bases are a match to TRBD2. The germline V gene encodes CDR1 MNHNY and CDR2 SVGAGI (reference sequence). The CDR3 has 15 residues. The V and J ends lost 4 bases and 4 bases, in that order; junction bases with no gene match: 7.

J is TRBJ2-3 and V is TRBV6-1; D is perhaps TRBD2 (5 bases). Trimming removed 5 bases from V and 6 bases from J, with 15 bases in between. The CDR3 has 14 residues. Germline V gene lookup returns CDR1 MNHNS and CDR2 SASEGT. The CDR3 region is CASSTTVSGDTQYF. The DNA of the CDR3 is TGTGCCAGCAGTACTACAGTATCGGGGGATACGCAGTATTTT.

A few counts support this clonotype. V usage is TRBV10-3 and J usage is TRBJ2-3, with D perhaps matching TRBD1 (6 bases). Trimming left V 3 bases short and J 3 bases short, with 10 bases between. Germline assignment: CDR1 ENHRY and CDR2 SYGVKD. The length of the CDR3 is 14 residues. This CDR3 is CAISEQGRTDTQYF. For the CDR3, the DNA is TGTGCCATCAGTGAACAGGGAAGGACAGATACGCAGTATTTT.

The table lists this clonotype with a few counts. The chain couples TRBV20-1 to TRBJ1-4, with 8 bases that match TRBD1. Germline CDR1 and CDR2: DFQATT and SNEGSKA (reference sequence). This CDR3 contains 15 residues. Trimming cost V 0 bases and J 5 bases; bases outside gene matches: 5. CDR3 sequence reads: CSARDFTGGNEKLFF. DNA of the CDR3: TGCAGTGCTAGAGATTTTACAGGGGGAAATGAAAAACTGTTTTTT.

The chain links TRBV4-1 to TRBJ2-7, with D possibly TRBD2 on 6 matching bases. The CDR3 covers 14 residues. Germline V gene lookup returns CDR1 MGHRA and CDR2 YSYEKL. The germline V and J ends were trimmed by 4 bases and 3 bases, with 13 bases remaining between them. This CDR3 reads CASSRGVADYEQYV. CDR3 coding DNA: TGCGCCAGCAGCCGTGGAGTAGCGGACTACGAGCAGTACGTC.

This clonotype appeared a few times. The chain recombines TRBV7-2 with TRBJ2-5; D is possibly TRBD2 (7 bases). Per germline, CDR1 SGHTA and CDR2 FQGNSA. The CDR3 contains 15 residues. V was shortened by 4 bases and J by 5 bases, with 17 bases between the two germline ends. For the CDR3, the DNA is TGTGCCAGCAGCTCGAGGGGGGGCTCTGGGGAGACCCAGTACTTC. It is translated as CASSSRGGSGETQYF.